The sequence of this TCR beta chain was determined in a study of T cell changes during pregnancy in multiple sclerosis. Repertoires were generated with immunoSEQ multiplex PCR, while TCRdb's copy carries only in-frame clones and drops some. The table shows some 57,000 clones, with approximately 90% occurring only once. The clonotype comes from a female donor with multiple sclerosis, enrolled in a pregnancy study. Sequencing used CD4+ T cells from peripheral blood mononuclear cells, obtained in the first trimester of pregnancy.

DNA for the CDR3: TGTGCCAGCAGTGAAGGTCCAGCTAACTATGGCTACACCTTC. Translating gives CASSEGPANYGYTF. J is TRBJ1-2 and V is TRBV6-1; no reliable D call. The CDR3 has 14 amino acids. With 1 base removed from V and 0 bases from J, the gap between germline ends came to 6 bases. Germline-derived CDR1 and CDR2 are MNHNS and SASEGT.